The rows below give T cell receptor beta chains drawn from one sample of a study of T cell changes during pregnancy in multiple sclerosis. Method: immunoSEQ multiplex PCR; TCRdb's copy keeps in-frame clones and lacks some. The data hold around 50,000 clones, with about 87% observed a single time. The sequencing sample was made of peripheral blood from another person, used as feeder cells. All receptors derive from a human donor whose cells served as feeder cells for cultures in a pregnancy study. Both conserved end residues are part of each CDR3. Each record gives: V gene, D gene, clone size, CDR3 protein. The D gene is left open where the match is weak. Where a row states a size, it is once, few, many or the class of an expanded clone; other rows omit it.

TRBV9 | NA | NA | CASSAAQIDNEQFF
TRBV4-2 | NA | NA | CASSPKGVIAVYNEQFF
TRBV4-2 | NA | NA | CASSPLKADSTDTQYF
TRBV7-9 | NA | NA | CASRPYGTQESLTQYF
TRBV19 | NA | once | CASSLGLRAYTDTQYF
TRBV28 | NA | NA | CASSQRVYGYTF
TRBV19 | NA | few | CASSIAGGKLFF
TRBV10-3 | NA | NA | CAISESRGDYGYTF
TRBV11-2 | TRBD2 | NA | CASSDNTGGGADTQYF
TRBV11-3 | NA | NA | CASSVNRDSYNEQFF
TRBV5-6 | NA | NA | CASSDKDGNYGYTF
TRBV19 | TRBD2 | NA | CASSKVTSGSNEQYF
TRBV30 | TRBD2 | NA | CAWSGLAGSSYNEQFF
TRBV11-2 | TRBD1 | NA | CASSPQPGQGILVGYTF
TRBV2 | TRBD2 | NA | CASSDPSGRLYEQYF
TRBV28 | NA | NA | CASSNNRDQPQHF
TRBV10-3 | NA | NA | CAISAGLQETQYF
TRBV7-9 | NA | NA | CASTIGQGSDTEAFF